These 4 T cell receptor beta chains were sequenced from one sample in a study of T cell responses to AZD1222 COVID-19 vaccine. The method was immunoSEQ multiplex PCR; TCRdb's version includes in-frame clones alone and lacks a portion of them. The sample shows 130,000 to 150,000 clones, around 90% of them seen only once. The sample consisted of peripheral blood, taken on day 0 of MenACWY control vaccination. These receptors were obtained from an adult in good health.

The chain combines TRBV5-4 with TRBJ1-2; no clear D. This CDR3 spans 13 amino acids. With 0 bases removed from V and 3 bases from J, the gap between germline ends came to 6 bases. Looked up from germline, CDR1 is SGHNT and CDR2 is YYREEE (reference sequence). The CDR3 spells CASSLGADYGYTF. Here the CDR3 DNA reads TGTGCCAGCAGCTTGGGGGCAGACTATGGCTACACCTTC.

V is TRBV30 and J is TRBJ2-7; D assignment may be TRBD1 or TRBD2 (6 bases each). V was shortened by 7 bases and J by 3 bases, with 22 bases between the two germline ends. This CDR3 region has 15 residues. CDR1 is GTSNPN and CDR2 is SVGIG in the germline V gene (reference sequence). In DNA form, the CDR3 reads TGTGCCTCTCAAAGGAGGGGGGTCCCTCGCTACGAGCAGTACTTC. Encoded protein: CASQRRGVPRYEQYF.

The chain recombines TRBV6-1 with TRBJ2-7; TRBD1 matches at 8 bases. The CDR3 has 16 amino acids. Trimming at V came to 2 bases and at J to 4 bases, leaving 10 bases not matched to a gene. Germline V gene lookup returns CDR1 MNHNS and CDR2 SASEGT. For the CDR3, the DNA is TGTGCCAGCAGTGAATTTCCTGGCAGGGGGCTTTACGAGCAGTACTTC. Its translation: CASSEFPGRGLYEQYF.

The gene calls are TRBV18 and TRBJ1-2, with TRBD1 identical over 7 bases. The germline V gene encodes CDR1 KGHSH and CDR2 LQKENI. J was trimmed by 6 bases and V by 1 base; bases with no gene match: 2. The CDR3 spans 13 residues. For the CDR3, the DNA is TGTGCCAGCTCACCACAGGGGGCTGATGGCTACACCTTC. Amino acid sequence: CASSPQGADGYTF.